The following is a T cell receptor (beta chain) sequence with its context. This record belongs to a study of blood T cell repertoires in COVID-19. Living in under 30 US areas, the participants were between about 18 and 100 years of age. In the original processing: Using reference gene primer amplification, nucleated cell counts were estimated. Sequenced by immunoSEQ multiplex PCR; TCRdb stores in-frame clones only, minus some. The DNA gave D and trimming, while V, J and clone size come from that table. The data contain about 160,000 clones, approximately 82% of them singletons. Germline CDR1 reads LNHDA; CDR2 reads SQIVND (reference sequence). The CDR3 consists of 13 residues. The V and J ends lost 6 bases and 7 bases respectively, with 13 bases between them.

This clonotype was obtained from a woman in her 50s in a cohort exposed to, infected with or recovered from COVID-19 (not recorded which). What was sequenced was PBMCs or T cells enriched from blood (not recorded which). The rearrangement uses TRBV19 and TRBJ2-1; the D gene is possibly TRBD2 (6 bases). The CDR3 nucleotides are TGTGCCAGTAGCGGGAGCGCTCCAAATGAGCAGTTCTTC. It translates to CASSGSAPNEQFF.